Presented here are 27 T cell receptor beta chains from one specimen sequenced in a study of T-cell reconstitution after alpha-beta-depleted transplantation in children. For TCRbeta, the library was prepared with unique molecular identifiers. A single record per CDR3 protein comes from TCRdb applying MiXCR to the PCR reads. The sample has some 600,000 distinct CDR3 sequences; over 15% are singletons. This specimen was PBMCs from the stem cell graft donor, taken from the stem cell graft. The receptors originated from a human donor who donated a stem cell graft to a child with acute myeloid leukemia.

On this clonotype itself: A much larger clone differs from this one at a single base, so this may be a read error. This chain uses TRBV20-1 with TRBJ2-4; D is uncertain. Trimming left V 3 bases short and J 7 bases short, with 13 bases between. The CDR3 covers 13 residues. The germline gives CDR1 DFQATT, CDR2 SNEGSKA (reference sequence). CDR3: CSARAPVGNIQYF. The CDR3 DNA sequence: TGCAGTGCTAGGGCTCCAGTGGGGAACATTCAGTACTTC.

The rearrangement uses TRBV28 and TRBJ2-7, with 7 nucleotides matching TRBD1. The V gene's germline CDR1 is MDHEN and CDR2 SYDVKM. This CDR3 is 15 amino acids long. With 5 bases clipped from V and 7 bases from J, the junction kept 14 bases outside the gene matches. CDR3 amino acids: CASSPPTGLRVEQYF. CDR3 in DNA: TGTGCCAGCAGTCCCCCGACAGGGCTAAGGGTGGAGCAGTACTTC.

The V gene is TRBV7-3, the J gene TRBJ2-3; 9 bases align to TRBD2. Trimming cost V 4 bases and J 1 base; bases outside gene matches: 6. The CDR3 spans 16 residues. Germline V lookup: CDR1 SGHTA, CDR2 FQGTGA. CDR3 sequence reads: CASSWGPSGGTDTQYF. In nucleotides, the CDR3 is TGTGCCAGCAGCTGGGGTCCTAGCGGGGGCACAGATACGCAGTATTTT.

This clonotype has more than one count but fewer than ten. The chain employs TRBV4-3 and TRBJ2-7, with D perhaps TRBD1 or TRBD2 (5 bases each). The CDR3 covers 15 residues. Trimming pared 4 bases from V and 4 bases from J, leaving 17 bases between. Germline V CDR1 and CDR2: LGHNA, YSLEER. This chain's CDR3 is CASSLWDDEGYEQYF. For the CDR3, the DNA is TGCGCCAGCAGCCTGTGGGACGATGAGGGTTACGAGCAGTACTTC.

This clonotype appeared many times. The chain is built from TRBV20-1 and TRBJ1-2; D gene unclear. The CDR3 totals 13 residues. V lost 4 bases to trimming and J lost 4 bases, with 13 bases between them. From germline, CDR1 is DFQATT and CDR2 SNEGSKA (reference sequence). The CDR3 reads CSAKMDRSYGYTF. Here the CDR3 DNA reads TGCAGTGCTAAAATGGACCGCTCCTATGGCTACACCTTC.

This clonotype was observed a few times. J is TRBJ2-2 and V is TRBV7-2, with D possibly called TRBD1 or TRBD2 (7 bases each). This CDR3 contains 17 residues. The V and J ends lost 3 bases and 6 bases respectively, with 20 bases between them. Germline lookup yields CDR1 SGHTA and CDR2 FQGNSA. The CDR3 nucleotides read TGTGCCAGCAGCTTTAGCCCGACAGGGAGGGGGGCCGGGGAGCTGTTTTTT. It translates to CASSFSPTGRGAGELFF.

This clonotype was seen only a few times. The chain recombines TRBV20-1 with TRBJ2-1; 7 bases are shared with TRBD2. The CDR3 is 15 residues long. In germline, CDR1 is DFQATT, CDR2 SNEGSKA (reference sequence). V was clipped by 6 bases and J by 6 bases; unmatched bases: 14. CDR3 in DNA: TGCAGTGCGAGGATTGTGGGGAGGGGTAGCAATGAGCAGTTCTTC. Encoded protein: CSARIVGRGSNEQFF.

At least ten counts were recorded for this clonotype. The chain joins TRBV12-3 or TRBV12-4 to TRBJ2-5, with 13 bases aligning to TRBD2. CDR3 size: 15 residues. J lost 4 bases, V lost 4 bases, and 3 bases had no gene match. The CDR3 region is CASSWTSGGGETQYF. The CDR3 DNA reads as TGTGCCAGCAGTTGGACTAGCGGGGGAGGAGAGACCCAGTACTTC.

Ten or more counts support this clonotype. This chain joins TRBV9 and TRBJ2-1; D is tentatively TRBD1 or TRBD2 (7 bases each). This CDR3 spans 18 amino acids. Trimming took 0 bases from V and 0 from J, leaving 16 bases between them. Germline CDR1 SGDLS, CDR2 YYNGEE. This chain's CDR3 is CASSVDQGGLTSYNEQFF. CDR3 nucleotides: TGTGCCAGCAGCGTAGATCAGGGGGGGCTTACCTCCTACAATGAGCAGTTCTTC. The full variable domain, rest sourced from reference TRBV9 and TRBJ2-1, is DSGVTQTPKHLITATGQRVTLRCSPRSGDLSVYWYQQSLDQGLQFLIQYYNGEERAKGNILERFSAQQFPDLHSELNLSSLELGDSALYFCASSVDQGGLTSYNEQFFGPGTRLTVL.

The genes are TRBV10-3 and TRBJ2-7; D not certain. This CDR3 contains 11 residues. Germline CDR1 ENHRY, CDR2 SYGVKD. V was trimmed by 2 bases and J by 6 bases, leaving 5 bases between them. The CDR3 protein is CAISEGSEQYF. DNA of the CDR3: TGTGCCATCAGTGAGGGGTCCGAGCAGTACTTC.

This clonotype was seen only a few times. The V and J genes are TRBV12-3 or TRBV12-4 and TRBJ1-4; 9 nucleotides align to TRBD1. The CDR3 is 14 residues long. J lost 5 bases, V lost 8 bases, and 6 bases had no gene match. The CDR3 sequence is CASATGTGNEKLFF. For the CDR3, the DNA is TGTGCCAGCGCGACCGGGACAGGGAATGAAAAACTGTTTTTT.

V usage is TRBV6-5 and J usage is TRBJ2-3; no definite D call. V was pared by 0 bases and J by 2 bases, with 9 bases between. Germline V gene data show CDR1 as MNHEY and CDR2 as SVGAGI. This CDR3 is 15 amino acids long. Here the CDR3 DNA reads TGTGCCAGCAGTTACTCAAGACCAGACACAGATACGCAGTATTTT. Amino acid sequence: CASSYSRPDTDTQYF.

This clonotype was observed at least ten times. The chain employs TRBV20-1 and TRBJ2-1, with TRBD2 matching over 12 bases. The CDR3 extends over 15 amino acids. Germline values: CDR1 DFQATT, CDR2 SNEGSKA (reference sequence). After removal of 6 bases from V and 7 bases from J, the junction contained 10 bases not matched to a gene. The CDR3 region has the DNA TGCAGTGCCATAGCGGCTAGCGGGGGGGCAAATGAGCAGTTCTTC. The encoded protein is CSAIAASGGANEQFF.

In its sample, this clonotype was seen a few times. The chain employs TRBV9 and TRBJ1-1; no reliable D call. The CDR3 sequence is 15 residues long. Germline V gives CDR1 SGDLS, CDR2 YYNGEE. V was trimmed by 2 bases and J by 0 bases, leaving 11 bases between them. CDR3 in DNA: TGTGCCAGCAGCGTCCCAAAAGTCATGAACACTGAAGCTTTCTTT. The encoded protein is CASSVPKVMNTEAFF.

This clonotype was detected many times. CDR3: CASSSPAGEDTDTQYF. The DNA for the CDR3 is TGTGCCAGCAGTTCGCCGGCGGGGGAGGACACAGATACGCAGTATTTT. V and J are TRBV27 and TRBJ2-3; TRBD2 matches at 7 bases. CDR1 and CDR2 (germline): MNHEY, SMNVEV (reference sequence). This CDR3 comprises 16 residues. J gave up 2 bases and V 4 bases, and 9 bases lay outside the gene matches.

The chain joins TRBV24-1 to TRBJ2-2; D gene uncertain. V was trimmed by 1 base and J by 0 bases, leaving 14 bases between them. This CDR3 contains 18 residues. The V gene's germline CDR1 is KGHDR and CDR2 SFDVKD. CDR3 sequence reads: CATSDFVSGRPNTGELFF. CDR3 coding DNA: TGTGCCACCAGTGATTTTGTGTCCGGACGGCCGAACACCGGGGAGCTGTTTTTT.

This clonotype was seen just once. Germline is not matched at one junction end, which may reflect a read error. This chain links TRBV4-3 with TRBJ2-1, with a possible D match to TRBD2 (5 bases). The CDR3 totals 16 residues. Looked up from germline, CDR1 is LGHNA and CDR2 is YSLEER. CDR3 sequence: CASSQDRASSNNEQFF. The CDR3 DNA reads TGCGCCAGCAGCCAAGATCGGGCTAGCTCCAACAATGAGCAGTTCTTC.

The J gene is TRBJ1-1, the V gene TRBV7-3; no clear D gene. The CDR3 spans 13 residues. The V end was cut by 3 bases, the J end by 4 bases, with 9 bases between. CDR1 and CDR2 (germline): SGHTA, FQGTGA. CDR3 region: CASSFSKGTEAFF. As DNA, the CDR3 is TGTGCCAGCAGCTTTTCGAAGGGCACTGAAGCTTTCTTT.

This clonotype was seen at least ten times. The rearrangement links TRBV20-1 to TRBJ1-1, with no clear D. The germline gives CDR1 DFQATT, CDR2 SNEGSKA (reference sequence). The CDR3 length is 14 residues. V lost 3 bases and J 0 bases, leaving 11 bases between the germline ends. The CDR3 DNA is TGCAGTGCTAGCCCCGGGCCAGTGAACACTGAAGCTTTCTTT. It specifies CSASPGPVNTEAFF.

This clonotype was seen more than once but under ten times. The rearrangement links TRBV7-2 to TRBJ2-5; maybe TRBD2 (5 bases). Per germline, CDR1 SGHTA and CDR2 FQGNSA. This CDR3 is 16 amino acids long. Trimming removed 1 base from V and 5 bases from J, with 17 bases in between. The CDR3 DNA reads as TGTGCCAGCAGCTTAGTGCGGGTAGTGGATGTGGAGACCCAGTACTTC. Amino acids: CASSLVRVVDVETQYF.

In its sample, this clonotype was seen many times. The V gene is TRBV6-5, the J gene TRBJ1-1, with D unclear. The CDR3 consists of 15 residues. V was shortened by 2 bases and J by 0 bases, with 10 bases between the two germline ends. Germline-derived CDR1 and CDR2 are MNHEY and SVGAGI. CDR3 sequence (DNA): TGTGCCAGCAGTTACATGGGCGCCGTGAACACTGAAGCTTTCTTT. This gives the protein CASSYMGAVNTEAFF.

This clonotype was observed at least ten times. The CDR3 sequence is CSAPHSGARNEQFF. The CDR3 DNA reads TGCAGTGCCCCCCATAGCGGGGCTCGCAATGAGCAGTTCTTC. The chain combines TRBV20-1 with TRBJ2-1; 8 bases are a match to TRBD2. Per the germline V gene, CDR1 is DFQATT and CDR2 is SNEGSKA (reference sequence). The CDR3 covers 14 residues. Unmatched junction bases numbered 10, after V lost 6 bases and J lost 6 bases.

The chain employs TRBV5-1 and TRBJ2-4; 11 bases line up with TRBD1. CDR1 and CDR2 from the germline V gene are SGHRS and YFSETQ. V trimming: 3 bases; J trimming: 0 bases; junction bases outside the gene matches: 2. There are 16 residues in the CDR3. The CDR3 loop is CASSSGQGAAKNIQYF. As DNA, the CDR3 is TGCGCCAGCAGCTCCGGACAGGGGGCAGCCAAAAACATTCAGTACTTC.

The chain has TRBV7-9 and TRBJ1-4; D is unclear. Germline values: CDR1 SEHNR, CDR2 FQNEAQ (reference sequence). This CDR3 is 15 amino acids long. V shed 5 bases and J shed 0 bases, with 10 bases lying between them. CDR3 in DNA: TGTGCCAGCAGCCTCAGTGTTGCAACTAATGAAAAACTGTTTTTT. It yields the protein CASSLSVATNEKLFF.

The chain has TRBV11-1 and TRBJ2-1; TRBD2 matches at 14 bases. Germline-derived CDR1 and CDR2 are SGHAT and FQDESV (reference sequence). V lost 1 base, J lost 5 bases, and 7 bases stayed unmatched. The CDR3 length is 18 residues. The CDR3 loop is CASSLGARLAGGDNEQFF. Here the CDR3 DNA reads TGTGCCAGCAGCTTAGGAGCACGACTAGCGGGGGGGGACAATGAGCAGTTCTTC.

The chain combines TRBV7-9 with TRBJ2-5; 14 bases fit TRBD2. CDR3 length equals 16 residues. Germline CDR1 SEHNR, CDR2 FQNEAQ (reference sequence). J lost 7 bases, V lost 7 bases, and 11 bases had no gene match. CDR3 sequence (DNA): TGTGCCAGCAACAACCCGGGACTAGCGGGGGAAGGGACCCAGTACTTC. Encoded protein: CASNNPGLAGEGTQYF.

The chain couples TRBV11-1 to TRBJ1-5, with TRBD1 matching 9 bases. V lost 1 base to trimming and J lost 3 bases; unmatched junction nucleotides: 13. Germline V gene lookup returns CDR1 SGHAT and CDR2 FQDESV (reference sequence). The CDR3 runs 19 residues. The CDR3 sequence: CASSLGQGVFSPFNQPQHF. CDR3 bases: TGTGCCAGCAGCTTAGGACAGGGGGTTTTCTCTCCCTTCAATCAGCCCCAGCATTTT.